This is a list of T cell receptor beta chains from one sample in a study of T-cell reconstitution after alpha-beta-depleted transplantation in children. TCRdb fed the PCR reads into MiXCR, producing one record per CDR3 protein. The repertoire consists of 600,000 to 700,000 distinct CDR3 sequences, with roughly 17% occurring once and the leading ten covering about 1.1%. This specimen consisted of PBMCs from the stem cell graft donor, obtained from the stem cell graft. The receptors here all came from a human donor who donated a stem cell graft to a child with acute myeloid leukemia. Both conserved end residues are part of each CDR3. D genes are given only for firm matches. The listing skips clone size in some rows; elsewhere it reads once, few, many or a size class.

clone size	V gene	D gene	J gene	CDR3 protein	CDR3 DNA
few	TRBV11-2	TRBD1	TRBJ1-1	CASSSSGLRDRGRSTEAFF	TGTGCCAGCAGCTCCTCCGGTTTAAGGGACAGGGGGCGTTCCACTGAAGCTTTCTTT
-	TRBV11-1	TRBD2	TRBJ2-1	CASSPRIAGGPLNNEQFF	TGTGCCAGCAGCCCCCGGATAGCGGGGGGGCCCTTAAACAATGAGCAGTTCTTC
few	TRBV24-1	TRBD2	TRBJ2-1	CATSDPTSSEQFF	TGTGCCACCAGTGATCCGACTAGCTCGGAGCAGTTCTTC
many	TRBV29-1	-	TRBJ1-2	CSAGVNGYTF	TGCAGCGCAGGGGTTAATGGCTACACCTTC
few	TRBV7-9	-	TRBJ2-1	CASSLVAVYNEQFF	TGTGCCAGCAGCTTAGTTGCGGTCTACAATGAGCAGTTCTTC
-	TRBV20-1	-	TRBJ2-5	CSALDGTQYF	TGCAGTGCCCTAGACGGGACCCAGTACTTC
-	TRBV29-1	-	TRBJ2-1	CSVRGTGTKDNEQFF	TGCAGCGTCCGAGGTACGGGGACAAAAGACAATGAGCAGTTCTTC
-	TRBV20-1	TRBD1	TRBJ1-1	CSATGARMNTEAFF	TGCAGTGCAACAGGGGCGCGGATGAACACTGAAGCTTTCTTT
few	TRBV7-2	-	TRBJ2-7	CASSLYLAYYEQYF	TGTGCCAGCAGCTTATATCTAGCTTACTACGAGCAGTACTTC
many	TRBV6-5	-	TRBJ2-5	CASTSNQETQYF	TGTGCCAGCACCTCAAACCAAGAGACCCAGTACTTC
-	TRBV20-1	-	TRBJ1-1	CSASIWGDWDTEAFF	TGCAGTGCTAGCATATGGGGGGATTGGGACACTGAAGCTTTCTTT
few	TRBV12-3/TRBV12-4	TRBD1	TRBJ1-5	CASSPERGLYSNQPQHF	TGTGCCAGCAGTCCCGAAAGGGGGCTTTATAGCAATCAGCCCCAGCATTTT
few	TRBV27	-	TRBJ2-1	CASSPSSGAALFF	TGTGCCAGCAGTCCCTCATCGGGGGCCGCCTTGTTCTTC
many	TRBV20-1	-	TRBJ2-3	CSAGAGTSTDTQYF	TGCAGTGCTGGGGCAGGGACCAGCACAGATACGCAGTATTTT
few	TRBV5-6	-	TRBJ2-7	CASSLTTDSRYEQYF	TGTGCCAGCAGCCTGACAACGGACAGTCGGTACGAGCAGTACTTC
few	TRBV7-9	-	TRBJ2-2	CASSPPGSRNTGELFF	TGTGCCAGCAGCCCCCCGGGAAGCAGGAACACCGGGGAGCTGTTTTTT
-	TRBV7-9	TRBD2	TRBJ2-2	CASSPGGPNTGELFF	TGTGCCAGCAGCCCGGGAGGCCCGAACACCGGGGAGCTGTTTTTT
few	TRBV20-1	TRBD1	TRBJ2-2	CSASYRGPNTGELFF	TGCAGTGCTAGTTACAGGGGCCCGAACACCGGGGAGCTGTTTTTT
few	TRBV4-3	-	TRBJ2-3	CASSQRSDTQYF	TGCGCCAGCAGCCAAAGGTCAGATACGCAGTATTTT
-	TRBV7-2	-	TRBJ2-7	CASSLENTKYEQYF	TGTGCCAGCAGCTTAGAGAACACCAAGTACGAGCAGTACTTC
many	TRBV9	-	TRBJ2-3	CASSGSNTQYF	TGTGCCAGCAGCGGTTCGAATACGCAGTATTTT
many	TRBV7-2	-	TRBJ1-2	CASSLAFRGDYGYTF	TGTGCCAGCAGCTTAGCGTTTAGGGGGGACTATGGCTACACCTTC
few	TRBV7-2	-	TRBJ1-1	CASSSKVGGSEAFF	TGTGCCAGCAGCTCAAAAGTCGGGGGTAGCGAAGCTTTCTTT
many	TRBV20-1	-	TRBJ1-5	CSAPMTQHF	TGCAGTGCCCCAATGACCCAGCATTTT
many	TRBV5-1	-	TRBJ2-1	CASSLGQGGNEQFF	TGTGCCAGCAGCTTAGGCCAGGGAGGAAATGAGCAGTTCTTC
few	TRBV11-2	-	TRBJ2-3	CASSSPYEDPTDTQYF	TGTGCCAGCAGCTCCCCTTATGAGGACCCCACAGATACGCAGTATTTT
-	TRBV5-6	-	TRBJ1-4	CASSFSVDEKLFF	TGTGCCAGCAGCTTTTCCGTCGATGAAAAACTGTTTTTT
many	TRBV5-5	-	TRBJ2-3	CASSLVPTDTQYF	TGTGCCAGCAGCTTGGTGCCCACAGATACGCAGTATTTT
many	TRBV5-5	-	TRBJ1-6	CASSLSDPPLHF	TGTGCCAGCAGCTTAAGCGACCCACCCCTCCACTTT
-	TRBV7-9	-	TRBJ2-1	CASSLLEGARGEEQFF	TGTGCCAGCAGCTTACTGGAGGGGGCGCGAGGAGAAGAGCAGTTCTTC
-	TRBV5-1	TRBD2	TRBJ2-3	CASSLAEGLAIDTQYF	TGCGCCAGCAGCTTGGCCGAGGGACTAGCAATAGATACGCAGTATTTT
-	TRBV3-1	TRBD1	TRBJ1-1	CASSQSVTGGTEAFF	TGTGCCAGCAGCCAATCCGTGACAGGGGGCACTGAAGCTTTCTTT
many	TRBV7-2	-	TRBJ1-2	CASSPNPNYGYTF	TGTGCCAGCAGCCCGAACCCAAACTATGGCTACACCTTC
-	TRBV7-9	TRBD2	TRBJ2-3	CASSQTSGGFTDTQYF	TGTGCCAGCAGCCAGACTAGCGGGGGATTCACAGATACGCAGTATTTT
-	TRBV12-3/TRBV12-4	-	TRBJ1-4	CASSLKLATNEKLFF	TGTGCCAGCAGTCTGAAACTAGCAACTAATGAAAAACTGTTTTTT
many	TRBV27	TRBD1	TRBJ1-2	CASSFRQGDGYTF	TGTGCCAGCAGTTTTAGGCAGGGGGATGGCTACACCTTC
few	TRBV5-1	-	TRBJ1-2	CASSLGQNNYGYTF	TGCGCCAGCAGCTTGGGGCAGAATAACTATGGCTACACCTTC
many	TRBV29-1	-	TRBJ2-1	CSVVEGGSVYEQFF	TGCAGCGTTGTTGAGGGGGGGAGTGTCTATGAGCAGTTCTTC
many	TRBV15	-	TRBJ2-1	CATSGLGRGGRYEQFF	TGTGCCACCAGCGGATTGGGCAGGGGTGGTAGGTATGAGCAGTTCTTC
-	TRBV30	-	TRBJ2-5	CAWAVQETQYF	TGTGCCTGGGCAGTCCAAGAGACCCAGTACTTC
few	TRBV12-3/TRBV12-4	-	TRBJ1-2	CASSRSMRSAGYTF	TGTGCCAGCAGCCGCTCAATGAGGAGCGCGGGCTACACCTTC
few	TRBV7-2	TRBD1	TRBJ1-2	CASSIGQGQKEVGYTF	TGTGCCAGCAGCATAGGACAGGGTCAGAAGGAAGTGGGCTACACCTTC
few	TRBV7-9	-	TRBJ2-3	CASSLGHSDTQYF	TGTGCCAGCAGCTTGGGACATTCAGATACGCAGTATTTT
-	TRBV12-3/TRBV12-4	-	TRBJ1-2	CASSSLDNHFYGYTF	TGTGCCAGCAGTTCATTGGACAACCACTTCTATGGCTACACCTTC
many	TRBV12-3/TRBV12-4	-	TRBJ2-7	CASSNRYEQYF	TGTGCCAGCAGTAACCGCTACGAGCAGTACTTC
-	TRBV5-8	-	TRBJ1-2	CASSSPRVYGYTF	TGTGCCAGCAGCTCCCCCAGGGTCTATGGCTACACCTTC
-	TRBV5-1	-	TRBJ1-4	CASSLGQSNEKLFF	TGCGCCAGCAGCTTGGGGCAGTCGAATGAAAAACTGTTTTTT
many	TRBV29-1	-	TRBJ2-3	CSVEPQGRPDTQYF	TGCAGCGTTGAACCACAGGGGAGGCCAGATACGCAGTATTTT